The rows below give T cell receptor beta chains drawn from one sample of a study of blood T cell repertoires in COVID-19. Here immunoSEQ multiplex PCR was the method, and the copy in TCRdb shows in-frame clones only, minus some. The data contain tens of thousands of clones, around 90% of them seen just once; the ten biggest clones take up roughly 2.1%. Sample: peripheral blood. These receptors all stem from a man aged 50-60 years with acute or convalescent COVID-19. CDR3s include the opening cysteine and the closing phenylalanine or tryptophan. The D gene is left open where the match is weak. Expanded clones are given a class, and other clones once, few, many or no size at all.

V: TRBV5-6; size: -; J: TRBJ2-6; D: TRBD1; DNA: TGTGCCAGCAGCTTGTTGGGACAGACCTCTGGGGCCAACGTCCTGACTTTC; CDR3: CASSLLGQTSGANVLTF
V: TRBV19; size: -; J: TRBJ1-5; D: TRBD1; DNA: TGTGCCAGTAGTGACGACAGGGTGGGAATTAGCAATCAGCCCCAGCATTTT; CDR3: CASSDDRVGISNQPQHF
V: TRBV28; size: -; J: TRBJ1-3; D: TRBD1; DNA: TGTGCCAGCATTCCGCAGGGGGTTGGAAACACCATATATTTT; CDR3: CASIPQGVGNTIYF
V: TRBV5-1; size: -; J: TRBJ2-3; D: TRBD1; DNA: TGCGCCAGCTCAGGGGGCGCGGGGACAGATACGCAGTATTTT; CDR3: CASSGGAGTDTQYF
V: TRBV6-1; size: -; J: TRBJ1-1; D: -; DNA: TGTGCCAGCAGTGACAGGAATAACACTGAAGCTTTCTTT; CDR3: CASSDRNNTEAFF
V: TRBV20-1; size: -; J: TRBJ2-3; D: -; DNA: TGCAGTGCTAGAGATCGAGATACGCAGTATTTT; CDR3: CSARDRDTQYF
V: TRBV7-6; size: -; J: TRBJ2-6; D: TRBD2; DNA: TGTGCCAGCAGCTTAGAGGCTAGCGGGGGGGCCACTGGGGCCAACGTCCTGACTTTC; CDR3: CASSLEASGGATGANVLTF
V: TRBV7-9; size: -; J: TRBJ1-4; D: TRBD1; DNA: TGTGCCAGCAGCCGCGACAGGGGAGGGAGTGAAAAACTGTTTTTT; CDR3: CASSRDRGGSEKLFF
V: TRBV3-1/TRBV3-2; size: -; J: TRBJ2-5; D: -; DNA: TGTGCCAGCGGTCAGTCGGACAGTTCGGAGACCCAGTACTTC; CDR3: CASGQSDSSETQYF
V: TRBV4-1; size: -; J: TRBJ1-4; D: TRBD1; DNA: TGCGCCAGCAGCCCCGGACAGGGCCATGCAACTAATGAAAAACTGTTTTTT; CDR3: CASSPGQGHATNEKLFF
V: TRBV13; size: once; J: TRBJ1-1; D: -; DNA: TGTGCCAGCAGCTTAGGCAGAACGGGGTGGGGCACTGAAGCTTTCTTT; CDR3: CASSLGRTGWGTEAFF
V: TRBV28; size: -; J: TRBJ2-3; D: -; DNA: TGTGCCAGCAGTTTATGGACGGGTGCTAGCACAGATACGCAGTATTTT; CDR3: CASSLWTGASTDTQYF
V: TRBV6-2/TRBV6-3; size: -; J: TRBJ2-7; D: TRBD2; DNA: TGTGCCAGCAGCCCGGGACTAGCGGGAGCCGAGCAGTACTTC; CDR3: CASSPGLAGAEQYF
V: TRBV5-1; size: -; J: TRBJ2-7; D: TRBD1; DNA: TGCGCCAGCAGCACCGGGACAGGGGGATTCTACGAGCAGTACTTC; CDR3: CASSTGTGGFYEQYF
V: TRBV5-1; size: once; J: TRBJ2-1; D: TRBD1; DNA: TGCGCCAGCAGCTACCCCCGGGACAGCGAATACAATGAGCAGTTCTTC; CDR3: CASSYPRDSEYNEQFF
V: TRBV6-6; size: -; J: TRBJ1-2; D: TRBD1; DNA: TGTGCCAGCAGTGGTGGGACAGATCGGAACTATGGCTACACCTTC; CDR3: CASSGGTDRNYGYTF
V: TRBV10-1; size: -; J: TRBJ2-7; D: -; DNA: TGCGCCAGCAGTGAGACTGTTGCCCACGAGCAGTACTTC; CDR3: CASSETVAHEQYF
V: TRBV5-5; size: -; J: TRBJ1-2; D: TRBD1; DNA: TGTGCCAGCAGCCAGACAGGGAACTATGGCTACACCTTC; CDR3: CASSQTGNYGYTF
V: TRBV11-2; size: -; J: TRBJ1-6; D: -; DNA: TGTGCCAGCAGGCGTAGCTTAGGGGCGGAAAATTCACCCCTCCACTTT; CDR3: CASRRSLGAENSPLHF